The 5 T cell receptor beta chains listed next were all sequenced from one sample in a study of early T cells in non-severe SARS-CoV-2 infection (dated by TCRdb to the early 2020s). The library relied on 5' RACE. Sequencing used a NextSeq 500. TCRdb passed the public sequencing reads through fastp at Q25 and MiXCR, retaining productive beta sequences. Entries are consolidated by CDR3 protein sequence, retaining the most common genes and DNA. Present in this sample are about 37,000 distinct CDR3 sequences, approximately 8% of which were seen just once. The biggest ten clones account for approximately 13% of the sample. The sequencing here drew on whole blood, taken at baseline. These receptors all stem from an adult who was a healthcare worker with PCR-confirmed SARS-CoV-2 infection or an uninfected control (not recorded which).

This clonotype was found a few times. The chain recombines TRBV20-1 with TRBJ1-4, with D tentatively TRBD1 (6 bases). The CDR3 is made up of 15 amino acids. V lost 3 bases and J 7 bases, leaving 18 bases between the germline ends. The V gene's germline CDR1 is DFQATT and CDR2 SNEGSKA (reference sequence). The CDR3 sequence is CSARLLQGLSEKLFF. CDR3 bases: TGCAGTGCTAGGCTTCTTCAGGGGTTGAGTGAAAAACTGTTTTTT.

This clonotype has ten or more counts. This chain joins TRBV6-6 and TRBJ2-1, with D possibly being TRBD2 (5 bases). Per germline, CDR1 MNHNY and CDR2 SVGAGI (reference sequence). The V end was cut by 4 bases, the J end by 6 bases, with 13 bases between. The CDR3 is 14 residues long. The DNA of the CDR3 is TGTGCCAGCAGTTCTGGCACTAGAGTCAATGAGCAGTTCTTC. Translating gives CASSSGTRVNEQFF.

The chain uses TRBV6-1 and TRBJ2-7; D perhaps matches TRBD2 (6 bases). The V gene's germline CDR1 is MNHNS and CDR2 SASEGT. This CDR3 has 15 residues. V lost 3 bases, J lost 4 bases, and 16 bases lay in between. CDR3 sequence reads: CASSERAGTPYEQYF. The CDR3 DNA is TGTGCCAGCAGTGAGAGGGCGGGGACCCCTTACGAGCAGTACTTC.

This clonotype was seen ten or more times. The chain recombines TRBV7-9 with TRBJ1-3; perhaps TRBD1 as D (6 bases). The CDR3 extends over 17 amino acids. Germline CDR1 reads SEHNR; CDR2 reads FQNEAQ (reference sequence). The V end lost 5 bases, the J end lost 4 bases, and 21 bases lay between the germline ends. CDR3 DNA: TGTGCCAGCAGCCCGACCGGGACAACGGGACAAGGAAACACCATATATTTT. Protein product: CASSPTGTTGQGNTIYF.

This clonotype was observed at least ten times. The J gene is TRBJ2-1, the V gene TRBV20-1, with D perhaps TRBD1 (6 bases). Germline assignment: CDR1 DFQATT and CDR2 SNEGSKA (reference sequence). CDR3 size: 11 residues. Deletions cut 8 bases from V and 6 bases from J, with 11 bases between. CDR3: CSLTGRNEQFF. The CDR3 coding sequence is TGCAGTCTGACAGGCCGCAATGAGCAGTTCTTC.